This TCR beta chain was recorded in a study of T cell changes during pregnancy in multiple sclerosis. Only in-frame clones appear in the TCRdb table, and some are missing; sequencing was by immunoSEQ multiplex PCR. In the table there are roughly 47,000 clones, 94% of which are singletons. The length of the CDR3 is 14 residues. In germline, CDR1 is MNHEY, CDR2 SMNVEV (reference sequence). The germline V and J ends were trimmed by 3 bases and 0 bases, with 7 bases remaining between them. The rearrangement links TRBV27 to TRBJ2-3; D not certain. The sequence came from a female donor with multiple sclerosis, enrolled in a pregnancy study. Material: CD8+ T cells from peripheral blood mononuclear cells, obtained before pregnancy. CDR3 DNA sequence: TGTGCCAGCAGTTTGTCTTCTAGCACAGATACGCAGTATTTT. It codes for CASSLSSSTDTQYF.